A single sample is the source of the 19 T cell receptor beta chains below, sequenced in a study of vaccination effects on CD4 cells after COVID-19 (dated by TCRdb to 2022 to 2024). In the ViraFEST assay, PBMC were stimulated with viral peptide pools, and antigen-specific CD4+ T cell clonotypes were then identified by expansion using TCR sequencing. After around eleven days of culture, CD4+ T cells were isolated with the EasySep CD4+ T cell isolation kit. The absence of prior SARS-CoV-2 infection in healthy vaccine recipients was confirmed by negative nucleocapsid antibodies before and after vaccination. These receptors lack a known antigen. Library preparation used the immunoSEQ multiplex PCR assay. TCRdb holds this immuneACCESS table with in-frame rearrangements only. Some clones are missing; in checked studies, unresolved V genes explain under half, and the rest has no known cause. Recorded for this sample are some 68,000 clones; roughly 72% of them occurred a single time. The top ten clonotypes cover under 4.5% of the sample.

Sequenced here: CD4+ T cells from PBMCs cultured with HCoV-OC43 spike peptides, sampled before COVID-19 vaccination. The sample's cell subset or site, from its label and the paper: HCoV-OC43 spike overlapping peptide pool stimulation. These receptors were taken from a human donor who received a COVID-19 vaccine.

This clone was picked up a small number of times. J is TRBJ1-1 and V is TRBV19; 8 bases agree with TRBD1. CDR3 length equals 12 residues. Trimming removed 3 bases from V and 10 bases from J; junction bases left unmatched: 4. From germline, CDR1 is LNHDA and CDR2 SQIVND (reference sequence). The CDR3 DNA is TGTGCCAGTAGTATCTACGGACAGGGAGCTTTCTTT. It specifies CASSIYGQGAFF.

The chain joins TRBV2 to TRBJ1-2, with TRBD1 matching 7 bases. The CDR3 extends over 15 amino acids. With V trimmed by 5 bases and J by 7 bases, 13 bases remained unmatched. From germline, CDR1 is SNHLY and CDR2 FYNNEI. CDR3 bases: TGTGCCAGCAGTTTGAGACAGGGAACTAAGAGTGGCTACACCTTC. Translation gives CASSLRQGTKSGYTF. Full variable domain (outside the CDR3, taken from reference TRBV2 and TRBJ1-2): EPEVTQTPSHQVTQMGQEVILRCVPISNHLYFYWYRQILGQKVEFLVSFYNNEISEKSEIFDDQFSVERPDGSNFTLKIRSTKLEDSAMYFCASSLRQGTKSGYTFGSGTRLTVV.

The chain recombines TRBV28 with TRBJ1-5; the D gene is possibly TRBD1 (6 bases). The CDR3 has 18 amino acids. The V end lost 6 bases, the J end lost 0 bases, and 21 bases lay between the germline ends. Germline lookup yields CDR1 MDHEN and CDR2 SYDVKM. The CDR3 nucleotides are TGTGCCAGCAGGCAGGGGCTGACTCTTAACGTTAGCAATCAGCCCCAGCATTTT. Protein: CASRQGLTLNVSNQPQHF.

This chain uses TRBV10-3 with TRBJ2-3, with TRBD2 matching 8 bases. Germline CDR1 and CDR2: ENHRY and SYGVKD. The CDR3 is 16 residues long. Unmatched junction bases numbered 10, after V lost 8 bases and J lost 0 bases. CDR3 sequence: CAIGARSGDSTDTQYF. The CDR3 DNA reads TGTGCCATCGGGGCCCGTAGCGGGGATAGCACAGATACGCAGTATTTT.

This clone was found once. The gene calls are TRBV6-5 and TRBJ1-3; no clear D. V lost 4 bases and J lost 2, with 3 bases in between. The CDR3 length is 12 residues. The germline V gene has CDR1 MNHEY and CDR2 SVGAGI. For the CDR3, the DNA is TGTGCCAGCAGTTCCACTGGAAACACCATATATTTT. Its translation: CASSSTGNTIYF.

The chain couples TRBV5-6 to TRBJ1-6; 8 bases match TRBD1. The CDR3 has 15 residues. V shed 4 bases and J 9 bases; nucleotides not matched to a gene: 9. Germline V lookup: CDR1 SGHDT, CDR2 YYEEEE. The CDR3 DNA sequence: TGTGCCAGCAGCGGCCCGGGACAGGTCCTTTCACCCCTCCACTTT. Translation: CASSGPGQVLSPLHF. Full variable domain (rest looked up from reference TRBV5-6 and TRBJ1-6): DAGVTQSPTHLIKTRGQQVTLRCSPKSGHDTVSWYQQALGQGPQFIFQYYEEEERQRGNFPDRFSGHQFPNYSSELNVNALLLGDSALYLCASSGPGQVLSPLHFGNGTRLTVT.

The chain recombines TRBV6-4 with TRBJ1-2; 8 nucleotides line up with TRBD1. The CDR3 length is 15 residues. Per the germline V gene, CDR1 is MRHNA and CDR2 is SNTAGT. V lost 3 bases, J lost 6 bases, and 9 bases stayed unmatched. The CDR3 loop reads CASSDSWTGRNGYTF. The CDR3 coding sequence is TGTGCCAGCAGTGATTCCTGGACAGGGAGGAATGGCTACACCTTC.

The genes are TRBV20-1 and TRBJ1-6; unclear D gene. CDR1 and CDR2 (germline): DFQATT, SNEGSKA (reference sequence). The CDR3 runs to 11 residues. V was shortened by 0 bases and J by 10 bases, with 4 bases between the two germline ends. CDR3 loop: CSARDESPLHF. DNA of the CDR3: TGCAGTGCTAGAGATGAGTCACCCCTCCACTTT.

The rearrangement uses TRBV24-1 and TRBJ2-4; D is undetermined. Germline loops: CDR1 KGHDR, CDR2 SFDVKD. V lost 7 bases to trimming and J lost 1 base, with 13 bases between them. CDR3 length: 15 residues. The CDR3 here is CATSSSQVAKNIQYF. The CDR3 nucleotides read TGTGCCACCAGCAGCTCTCAAGTGGCCAAAAACATTCAGTACTTC.

The chain uses TRBV12-3 or TRBV12-4 and TRBJ1-1; possible D gene TRBD1, 5 bases. Trimming pared 3 bases from V and 3 bases from J, leaving 8 bases between. This CDR3 has 13 residues. The CDR3 reads CASSFKGDTEAFF. CDR3 nucleotides: TGTGCCAGCAGTTTTAAAGGGGACACTGAAGCTTTCTTT.

This chain links TRBV5-1 with TRBJ1-3, with TRBD1 matching 8 bases. V dropped 5 bases and J dropped 8; count of bases not matched to a gene: 6. CDR1 and CDR2 (germline): SGHRS, YFSETQ. This CDR3 region has 13 residues. CDR3 nucleotides: TGCGCCAGCAGAAACCAGGGGGCAGACACCATATATTTT. Amino acid sequence: CASRNQGADTIYF.

The CDR3 DNA follows: TGTGCCAGCAGGGACAGGGAACTAGCGGGACAGACCTACGAGCAGTACGTC. The encoded protein is CASRDRELAGQTYEQYV. The chain uses TRBV6-4 and TRBJ2-7, with TRBD2 identical over 10 bases. Germline V CDR1 and CDR2: MRHNA, SNTAGT. With V trimmed by 6 bases and J by 2 bases, 13 bases remained unmatched. CDR3 length: 17 amino acids.

The chain has TRBV29-1 and TRBJ1-4, with D unclear. The CDR3 length is 15 residues. Germline V CDR1 and CDR2: SQVTM, ANQGSEA. Trimming stripped 5 bases from V and 0 bases from J, with 13 bases between. CDR3 protein: CSVTHRVATNEKLFF. DNA for the CDR3: TGCAGCGTTACCCACCGGGTTGCAACTAATGAAAAACTGTTTTTT.

The chain employs TRBV6-6 and TRBJ1-1, with TRBD1 matching 7 bases. The V gene end was trimmed by 5 bases and the J gene end by 0 bases; junction bases not matched to a gene: 9. The CDR3 runs to 16 residues. In germline, CDR1 is MNHNY, CDR2 SVGAGI (reference sequence). The CDR3 loop is CASSTGTEIMNTEAFF. CDR3 bases: TGTGCCAGCAGTACGGGGACAGAAATTATGAACACTGAAGCTTTCTTT.

This sequence joins TRBV5-5 and TRBJ2-3; 7 bases align to TRBD2. Germline CDR1 and CDR2: SGHKS and YYEKEE (reference sequence). The ends lost 4 bases at V and 11 bases at J; junction bases unmatched: 13. The CDR3 sequence is 14 residues long. CDR3 residues: CASSDLKGRGLQYF. The CDR3, as DNA: TGTGCCAGCAGCGATCTAAAGGGGCGGGGGTTGCAGTATTTT.

The genes are TRBV5-4 and TRBJ2-1; 8 bases are shared with TRBD2. Germline loops: CDR1 SGHNT, CDR2 YYREEE (reference sequence). Trimming cost V 0 bases and J 7 bases; bases outside gene matches: 9. The CDR3 contains 16 residues. The CDR3 loop reads CASSLASGGGRNEQFF. Here the CDR3 DNA reads TGTGCCAGCAGCTTGGCTTCGGGGGGGGGCCGAAATGAGCAGTTCTTC.

There are a few counts of this clone. The chain uses TRBV7-8 and TRBJ1-2, with D maybe TRBD1 (5 bases). V gave up 4 bases and J gave up 4 bases, with 10 bases separating them. The length of the CDR3 is 13 residues. Germline CDR1 is SGHVS and CDR2 is FQNEAQ. The CDR3 is CASSSGMSYGYTF. CDR3 DNA: TGTGCCAGCAGCTCAGGGATGAGCTATGGCTACACCTTC.

The chain recombines TRBV6-5 with TRBJ1-5, with D unclear. The CDR3 runs 13 residues. The V end was cut by 0 bases, the J end by 7 bases, with 7 bases between. Looked up from germline, CDR1 is MNHEY and CDR2 is SVGAGI. The CDR3 DNA follows: TGTGCCAGCAGTTACTCCGGCAGACAGCCCCAGCATTTT. Encoded protein: CASSYSGRQPQHF.

The chain recombines TRBV6-5 with TRBJ1-6; 11 nucleotides line up with TRBD1. Germline V gene sequence: CDR1 MNHEY, CDR2 SVGAGI. Trimming removed 6 bases from V and 10 bases from J; junction bases left unmatched: 2. This CDR3 contains 13 residues. DNA for the CDR3: TGTGCCAGCAGGGGGACAGGGGGATCACCCCTCCACTTT. This sequence encodes CASRGTGGSPLHF.